This TCR beta chain was captured by sequencing in a study of cytomegalovirus exposure and HLA in healthy donors. Details on this clone: The antigen remains undetermined.

Primers included in the PCR were 60 Vbeta and 13 Jbeta primers. Profiled with immunoSEQ multiplex PCR; TCRdb holds only in-frame clones, not every one. The sample lists approximately 220,000 clones; roughly 88% were seen once. Overall study findings and caveats: Later, TCR association rates were found to vary by HLA locus, highest for DRB1 and lowest for HLA-C.

Source material: PBMCs. This sequence was found in a boy aged 2 to 10 in good health and CMV-seronegative.

CDR3 region: CSAGGTANTEAFF. As DNA, the CDR3 is TGCAGCGCTGGGGGGACAGCGAACACTGAAGCTTTCTTT. The chain has TRBV29-1 and TRBJ1-1; 7 nucleotides match TRBD1. The CDR3 runs to 13 residues. Trimming removed 7 bases from V and 1 base from J; junction bases left unmatched: 6. CDR1 is SQVTM and CDR2 is ANQGSEA in the germline V gene.